The T cell receptor (beta chain) described here comes from a study of blood T cells in healthy people across ages. Using a J-beta primer mix together with a sample-barcoded 5' primer, a second PCR was run for roughly 6 to 12 cycles. TCRdb fed the 5' RACE reads into MiXCR, producing one record per CDR3 protein. The data contain about 1.6 million distinct CDR3 sequences, 34% of them singletons. This CDR3 is built from 19 residues. V lost 6 bases and J lost 2; bases outside the gene matches: 19. Germline CDR1 is MNHNY and CDR2 is SVGAGI (reference sequence). This clonotype was observed a handful of times.

The rearrangement joins TRBV6-6 to TRBJ2-7; 10 nucleotides line up with TRBD1. Sequencing was performed on blood. The receptor was isolated from a woman aged 25 to 45 in good health. CDR3 sequence (DNA): TGTGCCAGCAGCCGGCTAGGGGACAGGGGATCTGTAGTTGCCTACGAGCAGTACTTC. It specifies CASSRLGDRGSVVAYEQYF.